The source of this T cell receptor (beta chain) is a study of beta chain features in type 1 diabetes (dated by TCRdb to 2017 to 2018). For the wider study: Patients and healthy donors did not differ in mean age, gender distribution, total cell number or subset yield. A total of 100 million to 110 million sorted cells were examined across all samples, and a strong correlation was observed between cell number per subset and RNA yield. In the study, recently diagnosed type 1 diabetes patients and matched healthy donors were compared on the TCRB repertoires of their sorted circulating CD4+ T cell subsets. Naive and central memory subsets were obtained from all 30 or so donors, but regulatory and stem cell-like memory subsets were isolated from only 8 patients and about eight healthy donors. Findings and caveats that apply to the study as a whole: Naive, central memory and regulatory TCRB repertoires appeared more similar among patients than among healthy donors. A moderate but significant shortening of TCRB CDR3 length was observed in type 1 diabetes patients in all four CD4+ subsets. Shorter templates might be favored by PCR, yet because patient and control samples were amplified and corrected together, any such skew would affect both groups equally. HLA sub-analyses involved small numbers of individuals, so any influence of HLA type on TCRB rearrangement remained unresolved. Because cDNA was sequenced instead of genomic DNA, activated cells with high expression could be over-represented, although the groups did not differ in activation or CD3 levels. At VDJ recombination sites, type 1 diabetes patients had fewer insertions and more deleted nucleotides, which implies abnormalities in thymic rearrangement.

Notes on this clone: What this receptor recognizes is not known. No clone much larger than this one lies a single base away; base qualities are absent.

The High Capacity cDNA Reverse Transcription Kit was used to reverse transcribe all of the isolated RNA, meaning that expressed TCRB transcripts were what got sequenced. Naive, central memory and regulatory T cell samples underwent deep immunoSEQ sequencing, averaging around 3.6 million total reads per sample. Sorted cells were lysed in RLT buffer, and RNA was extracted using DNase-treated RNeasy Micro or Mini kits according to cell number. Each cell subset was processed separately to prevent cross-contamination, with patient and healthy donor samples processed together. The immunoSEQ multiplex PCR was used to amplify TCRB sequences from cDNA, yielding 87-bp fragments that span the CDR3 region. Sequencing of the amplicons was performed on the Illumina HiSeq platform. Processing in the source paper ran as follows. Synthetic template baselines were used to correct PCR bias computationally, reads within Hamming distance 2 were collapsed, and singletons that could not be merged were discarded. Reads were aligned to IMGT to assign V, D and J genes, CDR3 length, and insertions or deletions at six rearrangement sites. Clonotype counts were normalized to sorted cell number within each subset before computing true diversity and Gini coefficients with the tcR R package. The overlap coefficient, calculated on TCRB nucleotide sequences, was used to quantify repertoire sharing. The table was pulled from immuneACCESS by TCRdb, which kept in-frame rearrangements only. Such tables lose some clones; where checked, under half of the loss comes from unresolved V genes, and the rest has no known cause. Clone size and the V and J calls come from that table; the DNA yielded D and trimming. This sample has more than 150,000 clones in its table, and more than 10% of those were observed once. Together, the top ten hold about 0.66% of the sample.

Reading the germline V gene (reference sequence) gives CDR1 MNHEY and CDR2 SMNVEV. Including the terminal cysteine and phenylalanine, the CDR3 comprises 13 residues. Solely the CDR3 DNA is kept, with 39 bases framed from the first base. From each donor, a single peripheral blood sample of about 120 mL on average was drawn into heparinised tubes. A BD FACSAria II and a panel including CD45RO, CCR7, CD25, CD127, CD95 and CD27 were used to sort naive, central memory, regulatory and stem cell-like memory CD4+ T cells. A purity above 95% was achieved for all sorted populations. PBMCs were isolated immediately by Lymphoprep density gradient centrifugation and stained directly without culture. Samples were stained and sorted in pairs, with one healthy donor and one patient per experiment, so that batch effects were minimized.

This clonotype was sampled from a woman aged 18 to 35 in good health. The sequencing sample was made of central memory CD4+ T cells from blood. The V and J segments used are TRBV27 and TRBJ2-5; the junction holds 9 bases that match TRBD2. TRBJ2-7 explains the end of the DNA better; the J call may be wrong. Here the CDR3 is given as CASGGGGAYEQYF. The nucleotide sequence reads TGTGCCAGCGGGGGCGGGGGGGCCTACGAGCAGTACTTC.